The entry below gives a single TCR beta chain sequence along with its context. This CDR3 has 14 residues. The germline gives CDR1 SNHLY, CDR2 FYNNEI. The ends were cut back, 7 bases at V and 4 bases at J, with 13 bases in the middle. Data came from immunoSEQ multiplex PCR; TCRdb stores just in-frame clones and leaves some out. The table has some 270,000 clones, 75% to 90% seen once. This entry is derived from a study of blood T cell repertoires in COVID-19. Specimen: peripheral blood. The sequence was collected from a man aged 50 to 59 with acute or convalescent COVID-19. The chain employs TRBV2 and TRBJ2-2; possible D gene TRBD1, 5 bases. The CDR3 DNA follows: TGTGCCAGCACCTGGACACCATCCACCGGGGAGCTGTTTTTT. Protein product: CASTWTPSTGELFF.